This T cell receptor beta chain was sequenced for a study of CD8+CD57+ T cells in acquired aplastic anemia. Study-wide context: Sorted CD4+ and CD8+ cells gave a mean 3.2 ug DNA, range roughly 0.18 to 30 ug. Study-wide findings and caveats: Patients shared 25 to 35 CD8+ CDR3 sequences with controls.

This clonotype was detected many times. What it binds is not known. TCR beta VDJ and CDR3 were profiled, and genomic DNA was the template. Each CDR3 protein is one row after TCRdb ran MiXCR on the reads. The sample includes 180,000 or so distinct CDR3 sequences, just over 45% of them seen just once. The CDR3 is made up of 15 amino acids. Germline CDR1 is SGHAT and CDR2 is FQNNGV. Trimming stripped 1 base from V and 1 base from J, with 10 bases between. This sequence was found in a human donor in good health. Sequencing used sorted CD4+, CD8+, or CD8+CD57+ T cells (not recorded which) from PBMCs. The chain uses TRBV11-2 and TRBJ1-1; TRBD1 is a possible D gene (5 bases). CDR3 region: CASSLGGTQNTEAFF. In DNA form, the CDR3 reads TGTGCCAGCAGCTTAGGAGGGACGCAGAACACTGAAGCTTTCTTT. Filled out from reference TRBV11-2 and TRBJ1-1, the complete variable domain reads EAGVAQSPRYKIIEKRQSVAFWCNPISGHATLYWYQQILGQGPKLLIQFQNNGVVDDSQLPKDRFSAERLKGVDSTLKIQPAKLEDSAVYLCASSLGGTQNTEAFFGQGTRLTVV.